This TCR beta chain was found in a study of shared clonotypes between healthy human individuals. Running of the assay took place at deep level. Original analysis: Filtering differed, since immunoSEQ gave only junction sequences and no quality scores. Generated by immunoSEQ multiplex PCR, the TCRdb table keeps only in-frame clones and is missing some. V, J and clone size are taken as reported in that table, and D and trimming were inferred from the DNA itself. The profile covers about 1.5 million clones, with approximately 98% appearing a single time and about 0.4% taken by the ten largest. V lost 7 bases to trimming and J lost 3 bases; unmatched junction nucleotides: 6. The length of the CDR3 is 14 residues. In germline, CDR1 is MDHEN, CDR2 SYDVKM.

The sample consisted of naive CD4+ T cells sorted from blood. Subset in this sample: CD45RA+ positively selected. V gene TRBV28 combines with J gene TRBJ1-5, with TRBD1 matching over 7 bases. This clonotype was sampled from a man aged 25-45 years in good health. CDR3 DNA sequence: TGTGCCAGCACCAAGGGGACAGCCAATCAGCCCCAGCATTTT. It codes for CASTKGTANQPQHF.